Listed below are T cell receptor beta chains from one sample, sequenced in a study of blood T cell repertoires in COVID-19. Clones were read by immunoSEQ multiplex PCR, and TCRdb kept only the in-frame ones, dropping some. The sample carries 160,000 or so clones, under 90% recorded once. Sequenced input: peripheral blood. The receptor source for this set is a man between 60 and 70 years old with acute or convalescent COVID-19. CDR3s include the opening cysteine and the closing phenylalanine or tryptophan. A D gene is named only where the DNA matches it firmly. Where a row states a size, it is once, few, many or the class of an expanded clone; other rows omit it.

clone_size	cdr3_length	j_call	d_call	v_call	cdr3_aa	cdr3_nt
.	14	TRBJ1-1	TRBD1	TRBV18	CASSPDRGYTEAFF	TGTGCCAGCTCACCTGACAGGGGGTACACTGAAGCTTTCTTT
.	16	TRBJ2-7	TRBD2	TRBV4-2	CASSYGLAGGKDEQYF	TGTGCCAGCAGCTACGGACTAGCGGGGGGGAAAGACGAGCAGTACTTC
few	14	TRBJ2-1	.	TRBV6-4	CASSDGNRYNEQFF	TGTGCCAGCAGTGACGGTAACAGGTACAATGAGCAGTTCTTC
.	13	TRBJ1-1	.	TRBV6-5	CASSFVYDTEAFF	TGTGCCAGCAGTTTCGTCTATGACACTGAAGCTTTCTTT
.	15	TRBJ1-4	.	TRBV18	CASSPTGTTLKKLFF	TGTGCCAGCTCACCAACAGGGACGACATTGAAAAAACTGTTTTTT
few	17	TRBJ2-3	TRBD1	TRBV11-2	CASSLERGRGRLDTQYF	TGTGCCAGCAGCTTAGAGCGGGGCAGGGGGCGGTTAGATACGCAGTATTTT
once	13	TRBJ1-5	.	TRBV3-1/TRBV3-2	CASSQSGRQPQHF	TGTGCCAGCAGCCAATCAGGCAGGCAGCCCCAGCATTTT
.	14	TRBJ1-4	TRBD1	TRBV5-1	CASSATGGHEKLFF	TGCGCCAGCAGCGCGACAGGGGGCCATGAAAAACTGTTTTTT
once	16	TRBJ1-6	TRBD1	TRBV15	CATSTGQGDYNSPLHF	TGTGCCACCAGCACTGGACAGGGAGATTATAATTCACCCCTCCACTTT
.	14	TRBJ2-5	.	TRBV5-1	CASSISGSGETQYF	TGCGCCAGCAGCATTTCAGGGTCTGGGGAGACCCAGTACTTC
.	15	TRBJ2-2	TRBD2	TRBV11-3	CASSLSSGTTGELFF	TGTGCCAGCAGCTTATCTAGCGGGACGACGGGGGAGCTGTTTTTT
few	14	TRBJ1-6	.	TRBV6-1	CASSEAGGNSPLHF	TGTGCCAGCAGTGAAGCGGGGGGAAATTCACCCCTCCACTTT
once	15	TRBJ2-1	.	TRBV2	CASSSTASSYNEQFF	TGTGCCAGCAGCTCGACAGCGAGCTCCTACAATGAGCAGTTCTTC
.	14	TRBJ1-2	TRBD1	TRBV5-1	CASSLGDRGAFKTF	TGCGCCAGCAGCTTGGGGGACAGGGGCGCGTTTAAGACCTTC
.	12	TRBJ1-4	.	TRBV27	CASSSLNEKLFF	TGTGCCAGCAGTTCCCTCAATGAAAAACTGTTTTTT
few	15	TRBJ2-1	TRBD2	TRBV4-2	CASSERSGGAWEQFF	TGTGCCAGCAGCGAGCGGAGCGGGGGGGCCTGGGAGCAGTTCTTC
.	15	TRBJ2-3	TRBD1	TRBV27	CASSLGSGGGDTQYF	TGTGCCAGCAGTTTAGGGTCAGGGGGTGGAGATACGCAGTATTTT
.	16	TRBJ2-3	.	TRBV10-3	CAISESGGGGTDTQYF	TGTGCCATCAGTGAGTCGGGGGGCGGGGGAACAGATACGCAGTATTTT